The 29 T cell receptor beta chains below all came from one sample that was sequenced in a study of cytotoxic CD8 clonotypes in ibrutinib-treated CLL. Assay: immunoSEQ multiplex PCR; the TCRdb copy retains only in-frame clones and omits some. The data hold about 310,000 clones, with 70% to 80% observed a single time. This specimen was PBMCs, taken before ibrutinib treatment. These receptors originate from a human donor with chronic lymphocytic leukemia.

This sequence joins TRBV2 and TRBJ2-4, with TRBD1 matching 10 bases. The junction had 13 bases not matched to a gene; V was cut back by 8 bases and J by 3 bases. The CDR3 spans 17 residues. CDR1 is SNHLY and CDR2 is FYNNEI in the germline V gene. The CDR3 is CASHSGTGVMGKNIQYF. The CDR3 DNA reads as TGTGCCAGCCACTCCGGGACAGGGGTTATGGGCAAAAACATTCAGTACTTC.

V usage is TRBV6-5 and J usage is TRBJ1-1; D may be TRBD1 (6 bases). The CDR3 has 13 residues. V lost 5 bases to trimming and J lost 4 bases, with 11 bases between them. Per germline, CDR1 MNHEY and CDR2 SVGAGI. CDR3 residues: CASSTGYGTEAFF. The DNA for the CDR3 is TGTGCCAGCAGTACAGGGTATGGCACTGAAGCTTTCTTT.

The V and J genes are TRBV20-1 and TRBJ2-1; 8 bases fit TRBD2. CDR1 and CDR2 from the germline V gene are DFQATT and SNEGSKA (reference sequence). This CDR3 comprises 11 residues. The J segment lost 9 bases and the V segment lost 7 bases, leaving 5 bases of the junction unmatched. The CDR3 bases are TGCAGTGGAAGCGGGAGCACTGAGCAGTTCTTC. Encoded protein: CSGSGSTEQFF.

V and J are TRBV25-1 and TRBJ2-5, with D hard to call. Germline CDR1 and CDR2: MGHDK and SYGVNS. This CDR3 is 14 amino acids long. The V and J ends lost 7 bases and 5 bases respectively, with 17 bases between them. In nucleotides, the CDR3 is TGTGCCAGCACCGTCGGTGGGGTTGGTGAGACCCAGTACTTC. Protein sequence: CASTVGGVGETQYF.

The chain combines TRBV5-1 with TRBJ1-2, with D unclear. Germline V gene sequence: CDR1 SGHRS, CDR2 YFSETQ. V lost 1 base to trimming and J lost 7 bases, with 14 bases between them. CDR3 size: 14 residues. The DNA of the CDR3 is TGCGCCAGCAGCTTGTTCCCCGGGGATCGTGGCTACACCTTC. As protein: CASSLFPGDRGYTF.

The CDR3 DNA reads TGTGCCAGCAGTTTAAGCGGGGCGAATCAGCCCCAGCATTTT. Translation: CASSLSGANQPQHF. The chain couples TRBV28 to TRBJ1-5; weak D call: TRBD1 (5 bases). This CDR3 is 14 amino acids long. Germline V gene lookup returns CDR1 MDHEN and CDR2 SYDVKM. Trimming stripped 2 bases from V and 4 bases from J, with 9 bases between.

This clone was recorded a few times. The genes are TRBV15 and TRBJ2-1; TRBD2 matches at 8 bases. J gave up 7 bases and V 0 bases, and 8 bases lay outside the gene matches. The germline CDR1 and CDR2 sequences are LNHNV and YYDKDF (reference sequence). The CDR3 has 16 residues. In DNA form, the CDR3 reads TGTGCCACCAGCAGAGATTCTCCGGGAGGGCCGAATGAGCAGTTCTTC. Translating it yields CATSRDSPGGPNEQFF.

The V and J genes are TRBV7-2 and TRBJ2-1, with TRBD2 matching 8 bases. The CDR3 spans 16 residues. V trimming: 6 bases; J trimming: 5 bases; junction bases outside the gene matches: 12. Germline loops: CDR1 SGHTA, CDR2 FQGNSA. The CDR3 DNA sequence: TGTGCCAGCAGTCCCAAGCCCGGGAGGGCCCACAATGAGCAGTTCTTC. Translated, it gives CASSPKPGRAHNEQFF.

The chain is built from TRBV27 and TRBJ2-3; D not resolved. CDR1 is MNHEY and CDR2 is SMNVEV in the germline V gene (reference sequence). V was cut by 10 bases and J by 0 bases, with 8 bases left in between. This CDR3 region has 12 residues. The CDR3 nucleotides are TGTGCCAACTTTACTAGCACAGATACGCAGTATTTT. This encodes CANFTSTDTQYF.

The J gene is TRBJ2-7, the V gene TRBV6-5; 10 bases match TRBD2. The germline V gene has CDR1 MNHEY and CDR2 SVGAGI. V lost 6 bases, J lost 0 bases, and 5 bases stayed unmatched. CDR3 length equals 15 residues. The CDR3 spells CASSRTSGTSYEQYF. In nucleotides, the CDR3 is TGTGCCAGCAGCCGCACTAGCGGGACCTCCTACGAGCAGTACTTC.

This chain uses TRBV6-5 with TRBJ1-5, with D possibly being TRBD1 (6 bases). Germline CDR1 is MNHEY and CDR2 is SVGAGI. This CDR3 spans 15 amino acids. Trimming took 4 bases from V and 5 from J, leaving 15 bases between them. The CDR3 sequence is CASSSRQGKDQPQHF. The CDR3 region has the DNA TGTGCCAGCAGTTCACGGCAGGGGAAAGATCAGCCCCAGCATTTT.

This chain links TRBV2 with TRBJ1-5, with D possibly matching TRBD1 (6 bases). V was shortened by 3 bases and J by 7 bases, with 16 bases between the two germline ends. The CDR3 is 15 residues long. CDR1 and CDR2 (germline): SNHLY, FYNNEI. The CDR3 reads CASSDSLGGSQPQHF. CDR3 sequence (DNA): TGTGCCAGCAGTGACTCCCTAGGGGGTAGCCAGCCCCAGCATTTT.

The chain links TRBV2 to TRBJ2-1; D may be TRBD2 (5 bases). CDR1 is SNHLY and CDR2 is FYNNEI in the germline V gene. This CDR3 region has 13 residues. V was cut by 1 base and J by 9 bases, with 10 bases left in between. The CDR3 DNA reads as TGTGCCAGCAGTGAAGTCCTAGCCATTGAGCAGTTCTTC. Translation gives CASSEVLAIEQFF. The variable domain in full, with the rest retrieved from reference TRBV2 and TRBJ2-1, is EPEVTQTPSHQVTQMGQEVILRCVPISNHLYFYWYRQILGQKVEFLVSFYNNEISEKSEIFDDQFSVERPDGSNFTLKIRSTKLEDSAMYFCASSEVLAIEQFFGPGTRLTVL.

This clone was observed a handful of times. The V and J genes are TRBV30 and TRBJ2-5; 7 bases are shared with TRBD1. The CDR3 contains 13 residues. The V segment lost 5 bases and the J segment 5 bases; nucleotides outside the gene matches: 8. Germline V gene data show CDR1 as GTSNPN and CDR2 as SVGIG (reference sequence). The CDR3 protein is CAWEGQPWETQYF. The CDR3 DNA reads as TGTGCCTGGGAGGGACAGCCGTGGGAGACCCAGTACTTC.

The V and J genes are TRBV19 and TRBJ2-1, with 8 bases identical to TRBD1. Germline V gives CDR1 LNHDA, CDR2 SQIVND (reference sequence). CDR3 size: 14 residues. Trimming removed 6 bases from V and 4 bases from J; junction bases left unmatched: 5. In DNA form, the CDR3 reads TGTGCCAGTAGGACAGGGGAGAGGTACAATGAGCAGTTCTTC. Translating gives CASRTGERYNEQFF.

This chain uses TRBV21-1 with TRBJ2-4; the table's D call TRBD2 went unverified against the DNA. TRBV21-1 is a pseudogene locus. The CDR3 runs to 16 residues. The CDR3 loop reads CASTPRTSEAKNIQYF. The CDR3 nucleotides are TGTGCCAGCACCCCCAGGACTAGCGAGGCCAAAAACATTCAGTACTTC.

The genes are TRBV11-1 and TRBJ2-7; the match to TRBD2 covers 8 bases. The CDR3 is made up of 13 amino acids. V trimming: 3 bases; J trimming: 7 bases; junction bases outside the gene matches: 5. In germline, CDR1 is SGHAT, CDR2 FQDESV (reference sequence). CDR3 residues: CASSFGTRGEQYF. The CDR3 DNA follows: TGTGCCAGCAGCTTTGGGACTAGGGGTGAGCAGTACTTC.

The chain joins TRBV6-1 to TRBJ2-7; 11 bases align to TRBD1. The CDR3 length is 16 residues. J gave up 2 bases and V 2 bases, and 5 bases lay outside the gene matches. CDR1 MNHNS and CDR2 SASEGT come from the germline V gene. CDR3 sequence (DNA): TGTGCCAGCAGTGAATCACTGGGACAGGGGGCCTACGAGCAGTACTTC. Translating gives CASSESLGQGAYEQYF.

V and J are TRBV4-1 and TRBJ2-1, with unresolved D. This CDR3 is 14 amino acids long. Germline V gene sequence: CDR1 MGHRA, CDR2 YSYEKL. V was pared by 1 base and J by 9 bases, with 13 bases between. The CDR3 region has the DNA TGCGCCAGCAGCCAAGTTCTGCCCAGTACTGAGCAGTTCTTC. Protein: CASSQVLPSTEQFF.

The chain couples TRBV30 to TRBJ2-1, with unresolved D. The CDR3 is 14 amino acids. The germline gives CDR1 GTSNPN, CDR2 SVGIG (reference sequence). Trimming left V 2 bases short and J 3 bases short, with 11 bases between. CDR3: CAWSPLGLYNEQFF. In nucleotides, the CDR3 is TGTGCCTGGAGTCCCCTCGGCCTCTACAATGAGCAGTTCTTC.

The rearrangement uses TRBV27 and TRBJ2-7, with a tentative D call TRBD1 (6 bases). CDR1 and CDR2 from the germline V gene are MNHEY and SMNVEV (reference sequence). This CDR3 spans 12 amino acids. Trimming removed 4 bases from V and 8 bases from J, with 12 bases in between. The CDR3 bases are TGTGCCAGCAGTTCGGGACAATTTCAGCAGTACTTC. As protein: CASSSGQFQQYF.

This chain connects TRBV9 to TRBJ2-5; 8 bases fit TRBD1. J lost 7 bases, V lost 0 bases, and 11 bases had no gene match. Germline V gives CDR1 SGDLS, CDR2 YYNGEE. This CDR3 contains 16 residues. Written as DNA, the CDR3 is TGTGCCAGCAGCGTAGTCGATCAGGGGGCGCGGGGGACCCAGTACTTC. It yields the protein CASSVVDQGARGTQYF.

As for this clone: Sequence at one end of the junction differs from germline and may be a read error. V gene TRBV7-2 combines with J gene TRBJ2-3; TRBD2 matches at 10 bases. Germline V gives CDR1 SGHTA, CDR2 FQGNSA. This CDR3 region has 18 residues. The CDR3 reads CASSLDGFSGRPQSVRHF. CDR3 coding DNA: TGTGCCAGCAGCTTAGATGGGTTTAGCGGGAGGCCTCAGTCAGTTAGGCATTTT.

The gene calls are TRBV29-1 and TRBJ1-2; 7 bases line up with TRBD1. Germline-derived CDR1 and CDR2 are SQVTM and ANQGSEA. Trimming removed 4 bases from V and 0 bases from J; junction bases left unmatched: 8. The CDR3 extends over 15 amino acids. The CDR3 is CSVGPGGGTNYGYTF. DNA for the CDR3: TGCAGCGTTGGGCCAGGGGGAGGCACTAACTATGGCTACACCTTC.

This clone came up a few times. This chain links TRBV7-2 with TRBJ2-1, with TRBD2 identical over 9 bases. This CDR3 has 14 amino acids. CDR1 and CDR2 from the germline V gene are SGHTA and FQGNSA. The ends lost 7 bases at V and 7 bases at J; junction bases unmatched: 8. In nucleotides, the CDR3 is TGTGCCAGCAACCGCCTAGCGGGACAAAATGAGCAGTTCTTC. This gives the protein CASNRLAGQNEQFF. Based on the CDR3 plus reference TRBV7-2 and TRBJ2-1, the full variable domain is GAGVSQSPSNKVTEKGKDVELRCDPISGHTALYWYRQSLGQGLEFLIYFQGNSAPDKSGLPSDRFSAERTGGSVSTLTIQRTQQEDSAVYLCASNRLAGQNEQFFGPGTRLTVL.

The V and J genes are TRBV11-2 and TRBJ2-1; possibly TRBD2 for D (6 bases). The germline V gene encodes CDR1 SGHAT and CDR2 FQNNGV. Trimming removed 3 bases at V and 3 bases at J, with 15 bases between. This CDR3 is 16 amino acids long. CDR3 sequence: CASSFAGGSGYNEQFF. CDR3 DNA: TGTGCCAGCAGCTTTGCTGGGGGGTCGGGCTACAATGAGCAGTTCTTC.

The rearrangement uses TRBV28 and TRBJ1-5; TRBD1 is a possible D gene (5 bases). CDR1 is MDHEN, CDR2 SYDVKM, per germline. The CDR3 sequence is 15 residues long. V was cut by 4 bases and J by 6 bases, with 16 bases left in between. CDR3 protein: CASSSAGGSGQPQHF. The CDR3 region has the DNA TGTGCCAGCAGTTCGGCGGGGGGAAGTGGTCAGCCCCAGCATTTT.

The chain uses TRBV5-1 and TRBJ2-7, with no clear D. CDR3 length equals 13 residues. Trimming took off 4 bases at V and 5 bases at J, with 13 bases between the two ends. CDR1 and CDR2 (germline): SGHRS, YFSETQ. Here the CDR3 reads CASSLGGPNEQYF. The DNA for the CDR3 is TGCGCCAGCAGCCTTGGCGGACCCAACGAGCAGTACTTC. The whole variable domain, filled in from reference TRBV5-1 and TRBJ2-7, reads KAGVTQTPRYLIKTRGQQVTLSCSPISGHRSVSWYQQTPGQGLQFLFEYFSETQRNKGNFPGRFSGRQFSNSRSEMNVSTLELGDSALYLCASSLGGPNEQYFGPGTRLTVT.

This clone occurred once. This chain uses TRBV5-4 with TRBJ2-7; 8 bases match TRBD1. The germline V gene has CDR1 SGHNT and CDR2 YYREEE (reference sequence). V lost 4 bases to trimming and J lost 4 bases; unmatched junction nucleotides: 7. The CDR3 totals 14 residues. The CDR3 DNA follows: TGTGCCAGCAGCCGAGACAGGGGACCGTACGAGCAGTACTTC. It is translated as CASSRDRGPYEQYF.